Listed below are T cell receptor beta chains from one sample, sequenced in a study of vaccination and CD4 T cells after COVID-19. TCRdb reanalysed the PCR reads using MiXCR and keeps one entry per CDR3 protein. The data show more than 9,500 distinct CDR3 sequences, 45% seen once. The antigens these receptors bind are not known. The sample was cultured CD4+ T cells from blood, taken after SARS-CoV-2 vaccination. All receptors derive from a human donor with COVID-19. The CDR3 runs from the conserved cysteine through the conserved F or W. Each record gives: V gene, J gene, D gene, clone size, CDR3 protein, CDR3 DNA. D genes are given only for firm matches. Some rows have no size entry. The others give once, few or many, or a class for an expanded clone.

>TRBV14|TRBJ1-5|-|-
CASSQDRNQPQHF
TGTGCCAGCAGCCAGGATAGGAATCAGCCCCAGCATTTT
>TRBV5-1|TRBJ2-3|-|-
CASSPDRTVTDTQYF
TGCGCCAGCAGCCCCGATAGGACAGTCACAGATACGCAGTATTTT
>TRBV5-6|TRBJ1-5|-|-
CASSLQRSGHGNQPQHF
TGTGCCAGCAGCTTACAAAGGTCCGGACATGGCAATCAGCCCCAGCATTTT
>TRBV11-2|TRBJ1-3|-|once
CASSYPPGNTIYF
TGTGCCAGCAGCTACCCCCCCGGAAACACCATATATTTT
>TRBV6-1|TRBJ1-2|-|-
CASSNLRGAYGYTF
TGTGCCAGCTCCAACCTTAGGGGCGCCTATGGCTACACCTTC
>TRBV6-1|TRBJ1-2|-|few
CASIEPGVGVNTF
TGTGCCAGCATTGAACCAGGGGTTGGGGTTAACACCTTC
>TRBV7-7|TRBJ2-7|TRBD1|few
CASSAGTGGSYEQYF
TGTGCTAGCAGCGCCGGGACAGGGGGCTCCTACGAGCAGTACTTC
>TRBV19|TRBJ1-5|-|-
CASSIVGEPNQPQHF
TGTGCCAGTAGTATAGTTGGAGAACCAAATCAGCCCCAGCATTTT
>TRBV6-1|TRBJ1-2|TRBD1|-
CASRLDREPNYGYTF
TGTGCCAGCAGACTCGACAGGGAACCTAACTATGGCTACACCTTC
>TRBV14|TRBJ2-5|TRBD1|-
CASSQDRPGQGKTQYF
TGTGCCAGCAGCCAAGATCGCCCGGGACAGGGGAAGACCCAGTACTTC
>TRBV20-1|TRBJ1-6|TRBD1|-
CSAHDRVRNSPLHF
TGCAGTGCTCACGACAGGGTCCGGAATTCACCCCTCCACTTT
>TRBV28|TRBJ2-3|TRBD2|-
CASSSRLAGGTDTQYF
TGTGCCAGCAGTTCAAGACTAGCGGGGGGCACAGATACGCAGTATTTT
>TRBV7-9|TRBJ2-3|-|few
CASSFGGADTQYF
TGTGCCAGCAGCTTCGGAGGGGCAGATACGCAGTATTTT
>TRBV10-3|TRBJ2-2|-|few
CAIRWSTPGELFF
TGTGCCATCAGGTGGTCTACTCCCGGGGAGCTGTTTTTT